These 27 T cell receptor beta chains share one sample of origin, sequenced in a study of cytomegalovirus exposure and HLA in healthy donors. Primers included in the PCR were 60 Vbeta and 13 Jbeta primers. Clones were sequenced by immunoSEQ multiplex PCR, and TCRdb holds only the in-frame ones, with some missing. The repertoire consists of over 95,000 clones, with roughly 71% occurring once and the leading ten covering roughly 8.3%. Source material: PBMCs. These receptors came from a man between 18 and 35 years old in good health and CMV-seropositive.

This chain links TRBV5-1 with TRBJ1-1, with D uncertain. Trimming removed 0 bases from V and 1 base from J, with 4 bases in between. CDR1 is SGHRS, CDR2 YFSETQ, per germline. The CDR3 runs 13 residues. In DNA, the CDR3 is TGCGCCAGCAGCTTGGCAGAGAACACTGAAGCTTTCTTT. This sequence encodes CASSLAENTEAFF.

The chain has TRBV4-1 and TRBJ2-2, with unresolved D. Trimming left V 0 bases short and J 0 bases short, with 11 bases between. The CDR3 consists of 17 residues. Germline CDR1 MGHRA, CDR2 YSYEKL. The CDR3 DNA reads as TGCGCCAGCAGCCAAGACAGATTAATCGCGAACACCGGGGAGCTGTTTTTT. It encodes CASSQDRLIANTGELFF.

V and J are TRBV5-4 and TRBJ1-6, with D maybe TRBD1 (5 bases). Germline CDR1 and CDR2: SGHNT and YYREEE (reference sequence). The ends were cut back, 0 bases at V and 10 bases at J, with 8 bases in the middle. The CDR3 has 13 amino acids. The DNA for the CDR3 is TGTGCCAGCAGCTTGGGACAGAACTCACCCCTCCACTTT. This sequence encodes CASSLGQNSPLHF.

The chain employs TRBV28 and TRBJ1-1; D perhaps matches TRBD1 (6 bases). This CDR3 spans 13 amino acids. Trimming took off 8 bases at V and 5 bases at J, with 15 bases between the two ends. Germline CDR1 is MDHEN and CDR2 is SYDVKM. CDR3 sequence reads: CASLGARVTEAFF. The CDR3, as DNA: TGTGCCAGCCTGGGGGCGAGGGTGACTGAAGCTTTCTTT.

The DNA for the CDR3 is TGTGCCAGCAGCCGATACAGGGATTGGGAGACCCAGTACTTC. This translates into CASSRYRDWETQYF. The J gene is TRBJ2-5, the V gene TRBV14, with a possible D match to TRBD1 (6 bases). The CDR3 totals 14 residues. Germline values: CDR1 SGHDN, CDR2 FVKESK. The V gene lost 4 bases and the J gene lost 5 bases, with 14 bases spanning the gap.

This clone was counted a few times. This sequence joins TRBV5-4 and TRBJ1-2, with 7 bases that match TRBD1. Germline trimming cut 6 bases from V and 3 bases from J; bases unmatched to any gene: 8. Germline V lookup: CDR1 SGHNT, CDR2 YYREEE (reference sequence). This CDR3 is 14 amino acids long. In DNA, the CDR3 is TGTGCCAGCAAGAGACAGGGCGGGGACTATGGCTACACCTTC. Amino acids: CASKRQGGDYGYTF. The full variable domain, with the rest looked up from reference TRBV5-4 and TRBJ1-2, is ETGVTQSPTHLIKTRGQQVTLRCSSQSGHNTVSWYQQALGQGPQFIFQYYREEENGRGNFPPRFSGLQFPNYSSELNVNALELDDSALYLCASKRQGGDYGYTFGSGTRLTVV.

The V gene is TRBV12-5, the J gene TRBJ2-7; perhaps TRBD1 as D (7 bases). This CDR3 has 17 amino acids. The germline V and J ends were trimmed by 2 bases and 6 bases, with 23 bases remaining between them. Per germline, CDR1 LGHNT and CDR2 FRNRAP. The CDR3 loop is CASGLILAGGPVCEQYV. In DNA, the CDR3 is TGTGCTAGTGGTTTGATACTAGCAGGGGGGCCCGTCTGCGAGCAGTACGTC.

The chain combines TRBV4-1 with TRBJ2-3, with a tentative D call TRBD2 (6 bases). The CDR3 totals 16 residues. The ends were cut back, 2 bases at V and 0 bases at J, with 12 bases in the middle. The germline CDR1 and CDR2 sequences are MGHRA and YSYEKL. The CDR3 here is CASSQRAGPSTDTQYF. The CDR3 nucleotides read TGCGCCAGCAGCCAACGGGCGGGACCCAGCACAGATACGCAGTATTTT.

V usage is TRBV4-1 and J usage is TRBJ2-7; TRBD2 matches 7 bases. Germline V gives CDR1 MGHRA, CDR2 YSYEKL. The CDR3 loop spans 15 amino acids. Trimming took 0 bases from V and 4 from J; bases not matched to a gene: 6. CDR3 residues: CASSQEPTSHYEQYF. The CDR3 DNA is TGCGCCAGCAGCCAAGAGCCGACTAGCCATTACGAGCAGTACTTC.

The chain has TRBV9 and TRBJ2-2; TRBD2 aligns across 11 bases. With 0 bases clipped from V and 7 bases from J, the junction kept 5 bases outside the gene matches. CDR3 length equals 16 residues. Germline-derived CDR1 and CDR2 are SGDLS and YYNGEE. This CDR3 is CASSVVSGGADGELFF. Here the CDR3 DNA reads TGTGCCAGCAGCGTAGTTAGCGGGGGGGCCGACGGGGAGCTGTTTTTT.

The chain employs TRBV19 and TRBJ2-2; 7 bases match TRBD2. The ends lost 3 bases at V and 6 bases at J; junction bases unmatched: 4. Germline V gene sequence: CDR1 LNHDA, CDR2 SQIVND (reference sequence). The CDR3 consists of 14 residues. CDR3 residues: CASSIREGAGELFF. The CDR3 DNA follows: TGTGCCAGTAGTATCAGGGAGGGCGCCGGGGAGCTGTTTTTT.

The CDR3 DNA is TGTGCCAGCAGGACCAGCGGATCGGGCACTGAAGCTTTCTTT. Translating gives CASRTSGSGTEAFF. The chain uses TRBV6-1 and TRBJ1-1; no reliable D call. Germline CDR1 reads MNHNS; CDR2 reads SASEGT. The CDR3 runs 14 residues. With 6 bases removed from V and 4 bases from J, the gap between germline ends came to 15 bases.

The chain combines TRBV27 with TRBJ2-5, with TRBD2 matching 12 bases. J gave up 1 base and V 5 bases, and 5 bases lay outside the gene matches. CDR3 size: 16 residues. Germline CDR1 and CDR2: MNHEY and SMNVEV (reference sequence). CDR3 protein: CASSGVTSGGQETQYF. Here the CDR3 DNA reads TGTGCCAGCAGTGGGGTGACTAGCGGGGGCCAAGAGACCCAGTACTTC.

This clone was recorded a few times. This chain connects TRBV5-1 to TRBJ2-5; 13 bases align to TRBD2. V was pared by 4 bases and J by 5 bases, with 20 bases of the junction left unmatched. CDR3 size: 20 residues. CDR1 and CDR2 (germline): SGHRS, YFSETQ. The CDR3 sequence is CASSPGQTSGGPGLYETQYF. In nucleotides, the CDR3 is TGCGCCAGCAGCCCGGGGCAGACTAGCGGGGGGCCCGGTTTGTATGAGACCCAGTACTTC.

Judged by abundance, this clone is medium-sized. The chain joins TRBV10-2 to TRBJ1-5; D call uncertain. Trimming took off 10 bases at V and 0 bases at J, with 16 bases between the two ends. The germline CDR1 and CDR2 sequences are WSHSY and SAAADI. There are 15 residues in the CDR3. CDR3 sequence reads: CAIFFLLVSNQPQHF. The CDR3 DNA reads TGCGCCATCTTTTTCCTTCTCGTTAGCAATCAGCCCCAGCATTTT.

This chain uses TRBV5-1 with TRBJ2-5, with 7 nucleotides matching TRBD2. Germline V gives CDR1 SGHRS, CDR2 YFSETQ. Trimming took 0 bases from V and 5 from J; bases not matched to a gene: 7. This CDR3 contains 15 residues. The chain's CDR3 is CASSLDAQGGETQYF. DNA of the CDR3: TGCGCCAGCAGCTTGGACGCCCAGGGAGGGGAGACCCAGTACTTC.

The rearrangement joins TRBV27 to TRBJ2-7; D perhaps matches TRBD1 (7 bases). The CDR3 totals 14 residues. Germline V lookup: CDR1 MNHEY, CDR2 SMNVEV (reference sequence). V lost 11 bases to trimming and J lost 4 bases, with 21 bases between them. Here the CDR3 reads CASKVGGGGYEQYF. For the CDR3, the DNA is TGTGCCTCCAAGGTAGGAGGGGGCGGTTACGAGCAGTACTTC.

The chain joins TRBV25-1 to TRBJ1-2, with D unresolved. V lost 4 bases, J lost 4 bases, and 7 bases lay in between. Looked up from germline, CDR1 is MGHDK and CDR2 is SYGVNS. The CDR3 is 12 residues long. The CDR3 sequence is CASSVSGYGYTF. As DNA, the CDR3 is TGTGCCAGCAGTGTTTCCGGCTATGGCTACACCTTC.

This clone was observed a few times. The chain links TRBV9 to TRBJ2-2, with 11 bases lining up with TRBD2. Losses at the gene ends were 0 bases for V and 5 bases for J; bases not matched to a gene: 3. The length of the CDR3 is 16 residues. The germline V gene has CDR1 SGDLS and CDR2 YYNGEE. Here the CDR3 reads CASSVDASGGTGELFF. CDR3 in DNA: TGTGCCAGCAGCGTAGATGCTAGCGGGGGGACCGGGGAGCTGTTTTTT.

This clone was counted between two and nine times. The genes are TRBV5-5 and TRBJ1-6, with unresolved D. The V and J ends lost 1 base and 5 bases respectively, with 10 bases between them. The CDR3 is made up of 15 amino acids. The germline gives CDR1 SGHKS, CDR2 YYEKEE (reference sequence). In DNA form, the CDR3 reads TGTGCCAGCAGCTTGAGTACGGTCAATAATTCACCCCTCCACTTT. Its translation: CASSLSTVNNSPLHF.

The CDR3 nucleotides read TGTGCCAGCAGCTTTGGGGGCCGCGAGCAGTACGTC. Translated: CASSFGGREQYV. This chain connects TRBV5-6 to TRBJ2-7, with D possibly TRBD1 on 6 matching bases. V shed 2 bases and J shed 6 bases, with 9 bases lying between them. The CDR3 contains 12 residues. The germline V gene encodes CDR1 SGHDT and CDR2 YYEEEE.

The V and J genes are TRBV5-1 and TRBJ1-2; TRBD1 might be the D (6 bases). This CDR3 is 16 amino acids long. Germline assignment: CDR1 SGHRS and CDR2 YFSETQ. The germline V and J ends were trimmed by 0 bases and 2 bases, with 14 bases remaining between them. DNA for the CDR3: TGCGCCAGCAGCTTGGAACCGGGACACCAAAACTATGGCTACACCTTC. Protein: CASSLEPGHQNYGYTF.

This clone was counted a single time. The rearrangement uses TRBV6-5 and TRBJ1-2, with D hard to call. Germline CDR1 and CDR2: MNHEY and SVGAGI. There are 13 residues in the CDR3. Trimming cost V 7 bases and J 6 bases, with 15 bases left between them. The CDR3 region is CASTSAGRDGYTF. For the CDR3, the DNA is TGTGCCAGCACCAGCGCGGGTCGAGATGGCTACACCTTC.

The chain is built from TRBV7-6 and TRBJ2-1; TRBD1 matches at 10 bases. The CDR3 covers 14 residues. The V and J ends lost 10 bases and 6 bases, in that order; junction bases with no gene match: 9. The germline gives CDR1 SGHVS, CDR2 FNYEAQ. CDR3 loop: CATGTGTGVNEQFF. As DNA, the CDR3 is TGTGCCACGGGGACCGGGACAGGGGTCAATGAGCAGTTCTTC.

The chain uses TRBV6-1 and TRBJ1-4; D might be TRBD1 (6 bases). V lost 4 bases and J lost 10, with 19 bases in between. CDR3 length: 15 residues. Looked up from germline, CDR1 is MNHNS and CDR2 is SASEGT. DNA for the CDR3: TGTGCCAGCAGTGCATTGGGAGGGGGGGTCGGAAAACTGTTTTTT. Its translation: CASSALGGGVGKLFF.

The chain is built from TRBV2 and TRBJ2-1, with D uncertain. This CDR3 is built from 10 residues. In germline, CDR1 is SNHLY, CDR2 FYNNEI. V was shortened by 8 bases and J by 8 bases, with 7 bases between the two germline ends. The CDR3 DNA sequence: TGTGCCAGCCTAGACTATGAGCAGTTCTTC. This sequence encodes CASLDYEQFF.

At least ten counts were recorded for this clone. The CDR3 DNA reads TGTGCCAGCAGGGGCCTAGCGGGGGGTCAGAATGAGCAGTTCTTC. Translating gives CASRGLAGGQNEQFF. The chain joins TRBV2 to TRBJ2-1; 11 bases agree with TRBD2. V was clipped by 6 bases and J by 7 bases; unmatched bases: 8. This CDR3 region has 15 residues. Germline V gives CDR1 SNHLY, CDR2 FYNNEI.